This TCR beta chain was captured by sequencing in a study of beta chain features in type 1 diabetes. Findings and caveats of the study: Researchers report that Type 1 diabetes patients had moderately but significantly shorter TCRB CDR3s across all four CD4+ subsets. Over-representation of high TCR-expressing cells was a possible consequence of cDNA sequencing.

Expressed TCRB transcripts got sequenced, as all isolated RNA was reverse transcribed. Data came from immunoSEQ multiplex PCR; TCRdb stores just in-frame clones and leaves some out. Of about 170,000 clones listed, around 8% are singletons. CDR3 length: 15 amino acids. CDR1 and CDR2 (germline): SEHNR, FQNEAQ (reference sequence). V lost 6 bases, J lost 5 bases, and 7 bases stayed unmatched. This clone was detected only a few times. Its antigen is not known. Sorting of CD4+ naive, central memory, regulatory and stem cell-like memory cells was performed via CD45RO/CCR7/CD25/CD127/CD95/CD27. Sorted populations all exceeded 95% purity.

Specimen: central memory CD4+ T cells from blood. The V gene is TRBV7-9, the J gene TRBJ1-6, with TRBD1 matching over 7 bases. The receptor's source is a woman aged 40 to 49 with type 1 diabetes. The CDR3 loop reads CASRPRGHDNSPLHF. The CDR3 DNA follows: TGTGCCAGCAGGCCGAGGGGGCATGATAATTCACCCCTCCACTTT. The full variable domain, completed using reference TRBV7-9 and TRBJ1-6, is DTGVSQNPRHKITKRGQNVTFRCDPISEHNRLYWYRQTLGQGPEFLTYFQNEAQLEKSRLLSDRFSAERPKGSFSTLEIQRTEQGDSAMYLCASRPRGHDNSPLHFGNGTRLTVT.